This T cell receptor (beta chain) was found in a study of identifying expanded T cells in peripheral blood. General study points: Technical replicates showed 0.9 to 1.5 changed clones; roughly two weeks 15 to 20; four weeks 19.

Sequencing was performed with immunoSEQ multiplex PCR; in TCRdb, only in-frame clones are kept and a portion is missing. The sample contains 100,000 or so clones, around 85% of which appear only once. Turning to this clone: The antigen is not known. The junction shows a germline mismatch at one end, possibly a read error.

Material: blood. The sequence was obtained from a person aged 18 to 70 in good health.

The CDR3 DNA reads as TGCGCCAGCAGCCTCAAAACTACGGAAACGACTAATTGTATTTTC. Protein product: CASSLKTTETTNCIF. The V and J genes are TRBV4-1 and TRBJ2-7; tentatively, D is TRBD2 (5 bases). In germline, CDR1 is MGHRA, CDR2 YSYEKL. The CDR3 has 15 residues.